The T cell receptor beta chain under discussion was sequenced for a study of T cells in Graves' hyperthyroidism and ophthalmopathy. Study-wide points: The blood repertoire included most of the expanded thyroid clonotypes above 0.001.

V lost 3 bases and J 0 bases, leaving 9 bases between the germline ends. CDR1 is MGHDK, CDR2 SYGVNS, per germline. The CDR3 extends over 14 amino acids. Comments on this clonotype: The antigen is undetermined.

It was RNA transcripts that yielded the amplified TCR beta CDR3 regions. During a first-round RT-PCR of the TCR CDR3, the HTBI primer set was used. In TCRdb, the multiplex PCR reads were re-called with MiXCR into one record per CDR3 protein. The data hold approximately 58,000 distinct CDR3 sequences, with roughly 50% observed a single time. Sequenced sample: blood. The source of this sequence is a woman between 25 and 40 years old with Graves' ophthalmopathy. The V call is TRBV25-1, the J call TRBJ2-7, with D hard to call. CDR3 DNA sequence: TGTGCCAGCAGTGAGCGCCAGAGCTCCTACGAGCAGTACTTC. Translation gives CASSERQSSYEQYF.